In its sample, the clone carrying this T cell receptor beta chain was seen a few times. The data stem from a study of cytotoxic CD8 clonotypes in ibrutinib-treated CLL. Clones were sequenced by immunoSEQ multiplex PCR, and TCRdb holds only the in-frame ones, with some missing. Among 150,000 to 250,000 clones listed, 55% to 85% were seen once. The V end was cut by 0 bases, the J end by 0 bases, with 7 bases between. The CDR3 length is 16 residues. Germline-derived CDR1 and CDR2 are SGHRS and YFSETQ. Investigators sourced 1.5 to 2 micrograms of genomic DNA from cryopreserved PBMCs for TCR beta libraries.

This TCR was recovered from a human donor with chronic lymphocytic leukemia. The chain uses TRBV5-1 and TRBJ2-6, with D unresolved. The input for sequencing was PBMCs, taken after 24 months of ibrutinib treatment. The CDR3 region is CASSLGAASGANVLTF. CDR3 coding DNA: TGCGCCAGCAGCTTGGGAGCAGCCTCTGGGGCCAACGTCCTGACTTTC.